The 26 T cell receptor beta chains reported below all come from one sample, sequenced in a study of low-dose radiotherapy and immunotherapy resistance in tumors. Primers used for first-strand cDNA, a TRAV- and TRBV-specific set, covered both alpha and beta chains. Over roughly 19 PCR cycles, TCRs were amplified from a constant-region primer and V-primer adapter. TCRdb redid the calling of the reads with MiXCR, one entry per CDR3 protein. The table has 100,000 or so distinct CDR3 sequences, around 9.2% seen once; the top ten hold around 0.96%. Described time point: before trial treatment. Sample: PBMCs, taken before treatment. The receptors shown here come from a male donor with prostate cancer.

This clonotype was observed many times. This sequence joins TRBV7-7 and TRBJ2-2; TRBD1 aligns across 7 bases. The junction had 3 bases not matched to a gene; V was cut back by 5 bases and J by 6 bases. The germline CDR1 and CDR2 sequences are SSHAT and FNYEAQ (reference sequence). The CDR3 loop spans 13 amino acids. The CDR3 sequence is CASSPDRAGELFF. For the CDR3, the DNA is TGTGCCAGCAGCCCAGACAGGGCCGGGGAGCTGTTTTTT.

On this clonotype itself: A read error may explain this, as a much larger clone is one base away. J is TRBJ2-2 and V is TRBV30; no reliable D call. From germline, CDR1 is GTSNPN and CDR2 SVGIG (reference sequence). CDR3 size: 13 residues. CDR3 sequence: CGKHDANTGELFF. The CDR3 DNA reads as TGTGGAAAACATGACGCGAACACCGGGGAGCTGTTTTTT.

Ten or more counts support this clonotype. V is TRBV7-8 and J is TRBJ2-2; 8 bases are a match to TRBD2. Trimming cost V 2 bases and J 9 bases; bases outside gene matches: 5. The CDR3 totals 14 residues. Germline V gene sequence: CDR1 SGHVS, CDR2 FQNEAQ. CDR3 sequence reads: CASSLFGGVRELFF. CDR3 DNA sequence: TGTGCCAGCAGCTTATTCGGGGGGGTCCGGGAGCTGTTTTTT.

This clonotype was found many times. This chain links TRBV29-1 with TRBJ2-5; D is uncertain. Germline lookup yields CDR1 SQVTM and CDR2 ANQGSEA. The CDR3 runs to 11 residues. V was trimmed by 5 bases and J by 4 bases, leaving 8 bases between them. Here the CDR3 DNA reads TGCAGCGTTCCCAGAGGAGAGACCCAGTACTTC. Translated, it gives CSVPRGETQYF.

Ten or more counts support this clonotype. An end of the junction does not agree with germline; a read error may underlie this. The chain couples TRBV5-6 to TRBJ2-5; a possible D gene is TRBD1 (6 bases). This CDR3 has 13 amino acids. CDR1 is SGHDT and CDR2 is YYEEEE in the germline V gene. The CDR3 coding sequence is TGTGCCAGCAGCAGGACAGTCCAAGAGATCCAGTACTTC. It yields the protein CASSRTVQEIQYF.

This clonotype has a count of ten or more. The chain couples TRBV29-1 to TRBJ2-7, with 7 bases fitting TRBD1. There are 12 residues in the CDR3. The germline gives CDR1 SQVTM, CDR2 ANQGSEA. The junction had 5 bases not matched to a gene; V was cut back by 3 bases and J by 6 bases. CDR3 coding DNA: TGCAGCGTTGAGAGGGGGCAAGGCGAGCAGTACTTC. This codes for CSVERGQGEQYF.

This clonotype was seen many times. The chain combines TRBV2 with TRBJ2-1; 9 bases match TRBD2. J gave up 6 bases and V 4 bases, and 4 bases lay outside the gene matches. Germline CDR1 reads SNHLY; CDR2 reads FYNNEI. This CDR3 has 14 amino acids. CDR3 sequence reads: CASSGTSGPNEQFF. CDR3 bases: TGTGCCAGCAGTGGTACTAGCGGGCCCAATGAGCAGTTCTTC.

This clonotype was observed at least ten times. The J gene is TRBJ2-3, the V gene TRBV27; D is ambiguous. This CDR3 has 13 amino acids. V was shortened by 7 bases and J by 0 bases, with 8 bases between the two germline ends. Germline V gene lookup returns CDR1 MNHEY and CDR2 SMNVEV (reference sequence). The CDR3 nucleotides read TGTGCCAGCAAGGCCCAGAGCACAGATACGCAGTATTTT. It specifies CASKAQSTDTQYF.

This clonotype was observed at least ten times. The chain recombines TRBV3-1 with TRBJ1-1, with D uncertain. Germline V gene sequence: CDR1 LGHDT, CDR2 YNNKEL (reference sequence). V was shortened by 0 bases and J by 1 base, with 6 bases between the two germline ends. The CDR3 sequence is 14 residues long. The CDR3 DNA sequence: TGTGCCAGCAGCCAAGACGGGAAGAACACTGAAGCTTTCTTT. This gives the protein CASSQDGKNTEAFF.

This clonotype was seen at least ten times. The DNA for the CDR3 is TGTGCCAGCAGCCTGGATTATGGCTACACCTTC. Amino acids: CASSLDYGYTF. V is TRBV7-2 and J is TRBJ1-2; D remains ambiguous. The V gene lost 5 bases and the J gene lost 5 bases, with 6 bases spanning the gap. CDR1 SGHTA and CDR2 FQGNSA come from the germline V gene. This CDR3 is built from 11 residues.

This clonotype has at least ten counts. V and J are TRBV12-3 or TRBV12-4 and TRBJ2-1; no reliable D call. The V end was cut by 6 bases, the J end by 4 bases, with 7 bases between. There are 12 residues in the CDR3. The CDR3 protein is CASSQLYNEQFF. CDR3 nucleotides: TGTGCCAGCAGCCAACTTTACAATGAGCAGTTCTTC.

This clonotype appeared many times. The rearrangement joins TRBV9 to TRBJ1-5, with TRBD1 as a possible D gene (6 bases). Germline values: CDR1 SGDLS, CDR2 YYNGEE. Trimming pared 3 bases from V and 0 bases from J, leaving 10 bases between. The CDR3 is 15 amino acids. CDR3 amino acids: CASSAGVNSNQPQHF. The CDR3 DNA follows: TGTGCCAGCAGCGCAGGGGTGAATAGCAATCAGCCCCAGCATTTT.

This clonotype was counted only a few times. This chain uses TRBV5-1 with TRBJ2-3, with a possible D match to TRBD2 (5 bases). The CDR3 is 14 residues long. From germline, CDR1 is SGHRS and CDR2 YFSETQ. V was cut by 3 bases and J by 5 bases, with 13 bases left in between. CDR3 residues: CASSSSTREDTQYF. In DNA, the CDR3 is TGCGCCAGCAGCTCGTCGACTCGGGAAGATACGCAGTATTTT.

The rearrangement uses TRBV28 and TRBJ2-7, with D perhaps being TRBD1 or TRBD2 (7 bases each). The V and J ends lost 10 bases and 3 bases respectively, with 16 bases between them. Germline-derived CDR1 and CDR2 are MDHEN and SYDVKM. The CDR3 loop spans 13 amino acids. The CDR3 DNA reads as TGTGCCACCCGACAGGGAGGGGGCTACGAGCAGTACTTC. It encodes CATRQGGGYEQYF.

Regarding this clonotype: This likely traces to a read error, being one base from a far larger clone. The chain uses TRBV5-1 and TRBJ2-7, with 7 bases that match TRBD2. The CDR3 totals 14 residues. In germline, CDR1 is SGHRS, CDR2 YFSETQ. CDR3 in amino acids: CANSPGGLVYEQYF. The CDR3 DNA follows: TGTGCCAACAGCCCGGGGGGACTCGTCTACGAGCAGTACTTC. Based on the CDR3 plus reference TRBV5-1 and TRBJ2-7, the full variable domain is KAGVTQTPRYLIKTRGQQVTLSCSPISGHRSVSWYQQTPGQGLQFLFEYFSETQRNKGNFPGRFSGRQFSNSRSEMNVSTLELGDSALYLCANSPGGLVYEQYFGPGTRLTVT.

This clonotype appeared many times. V and J are TRBV18 and TRBJ2-1; D ambiguous. The CDR3 is 14 residues long. Germline V gene data show CDR1 as KGHSH and CDR2 as LQKENI. V lost 2 bases, J lost 5 bases, and 10 bases lay in between. Here the CDR3 reads CASSPDLEHNEQFF. CDR3 nucleotide sequence: TGTGCCAGCTCACCAGACTTAGAACACAATGAGCAGTTCTTC.

This clonotype was seen ten or more times. The gene calls are TRBV7-2 and TRBJ2-3, with 9 bases that match TRBD1. Unmatched junction bases numbered 4, after V lost 1 base and J lost 5 bases. The germline V gene has CDR1 SGHTA and CDR2 FQGNSA. The CDR3 has 15 amino acids. CDR3 sequence: CASSLGRTGVDTQYF. The DNA for the CDR3 is TGTGCCAGCAGCTTAGGAAGGACAGGGGTAGATACGCAGTATTTT. The complete variable domain, with remaining parts taken from reference TRBV7-2 and TRBJ2-3, reads GAGVSQSPSNKVTEKGKDVELRCDPISGHTALYWYRQSLGQGLEFLIYFQGNSAPDKSGLPSDRFSAERTGGSVSTLTIQRTQQEDSAVYLCASSLGRTGVDTQYFGPGTRLTVL.

At least ten counts were recorded for this clonotype. The chain combines TRBV7-2 with TRBJ2-7; D not certain. This CDR3 spans 13 amino acids. Germline V gene lookup returns CDR1 SGHTA and CDR2 FQGNSA. The germline V and J ends were trimmed by 2 bases and 3 bases, with 8 bases remaining between them. CDR3 sequence: CASSLQIVYEQYF. DNA of the CDR3: TGTGCCAGCAGCTTACAGATTGTCTACGAGCAGTACTTC.

This sequence joins TRBV28 and TRBJ2-7, with 11 bases identical to TRBD2. This CDR3 comprises 17 residues. The V gene's germline CDR1 is MDHEN and CDR2 SYDVKM. V was clipped by 3 bases and J by 1 base; unmatched bases: 8. CDR3 coding DNA: TGTGCCAGCAGTTTGACCTCCGGGACTAGCGGATCCTACGAGCAGTACTTC. This sequence encodes CASSLTSGTSGSYEQYF.

This clonotype was recorded at least ten times. The genes are TRBV7-9 and TRBJ1-5; the match to TRBD1 covers 7 bases. CDR1 and CDR2 from the germline V gene are SEHNR and FQNEAQ (reference sequence). Trimming took 5 bases from V and 6 from J; bases not matched to a gene: 4. The CDR3 has 13 amino acids. CDR3 DNA sequence: TGTGCCAGCAGCCAAACAGGGGCTCAGCCCCAGCATTTT. Its translation: CASSQTGAQPQHF.

This clonotype was seen ten or more times. The rearrangement joins TRBV5-1 to TRBJ1-1, with 7 bases identical to TRBD1. V gave up 4 bases and J gave up 3 bases; unmatched junction bases: 6. Germline assignment: CDR1 SGHRS and CDR2 YFSETQ. The CDR3 extends over 14 amino acids. CDR3 in amino acids: CASSTQGQYTEAFF. The CDR3 DNA reads as TGCGCCAGCAGCACACAGGGGCAGTACACTGAAGCTTTCTTT.

This clonotype was picked up many times. The genes are TRBV7-2 and TRBJ2-3; D call uncertain. The CDR3 is 14 residues long. Trimming shortened V by 5 bases and J by 6 bases, and 15 bases separated the two germline ends. CDR1 SGHTA and CDR2 FQGNSA come from the germline V gene. The CDR3 loop reads CASSQLGGRDTQYF. The CDR3, as DNA: TGTGCCAGCAGCCAACTCGGCGGCCGGGATACGCAGTATTTT.

In its sample, this clonotype was seen many times. The J gene is TRBJ2-7, the V gene TRBV29-1, with TRBD2 matching over 14 bases. The CDR3 consists of 16 residues. CDR1 SQVTM and CDR2 ANQGSEA come from the germline V gene. Unmatched junction bases numbered 4, after V lost 1 base and J lost 2 bases. CDR3 coding DNA: TGCAGCGTTGAAGGCCCGGGACTAGCGGGGGCCTACGAGCAGTACTTC. It codes for CSVEGPGLAGAYEQYF.

Only a few counts were recorded for this clonotype. This rearrangement joins TRBV4-2 to TRBJ2-3, with 7 bases lining up with TRBD2. J gave up 0 bases and V 4 bases, and 7 bases lay outside the gene matches. CDR1 LGHNA and CDR2 YNFKEQ come from the germline V gene. The CDR3 is 16 amino acids. In nucleotides, the CDR3 is TGTGCCAGCAGCCTCCAAGCTAGCGGTAGCACAGATACGCAGTATTTT. Its protein is CASSLQASGSTDTQYF.

This clonotype has just a few counts. V and J are TRBV6-5 and TRBJ2-1; the match to TRBD2 covers 9 bases. Per the germline V gene, CDR1 is MNHEY and CDR2 is SVGAGI. The CDR3 consists of 15 residues. The V gene end was trimmed by 5 bases and the J gene end by 4 bases; junction bases not matched to a gene: 6. CDR3 sequence: CASSTGTSLYNEQFF. The CDR3 DNA reads as TGTGCCAGCAGTACCGGGACTAGCCTGTACAATGAGCAGTTCTTC.

The table lists this clonotype with many counts. The chain is built from TRBV7-2 and TRBJ2-7, with 7 bases fitting TRBD2. The V segment lost 1 base and the J segment 5 bases; nucleotides outside the gene matches: 5. The CDR3 consists of 14 residues. CDR1 is SGHTA and CDR2 is FQGNSA in the germline V gene. The CDR3 region is CASSLGGSRHEQYF. As DNA, the CDR3 is TGTGCCAGCAGCTTAGGCGGGAGTCGCCACGAGCAGTACTTC.